The present TCR beta chain was sequenced within a study of T cells in Graves' hyperthyroidism and ophthalmopathy. The investigators amplified TCR beta CDR3 regions from RNA transcripts. TCR CDR3 regions were first amplified by RT-PCR with HTBI primers. A single record per CDR3 protein comes from TCRdb applying MiXCR to the multiplex PCR reads. The sample shows roughly 750,000 distinct CDR3 sequences, 15% to 20% of them seen only once. This CDR3 region has 12 residues. Per the germline V gene, CDR1 is DFQATT and CDR2 is SNEGSKA (reference sequence). Germline trimming cut 5 bases from V and 5 bases from J; bases unmatched to any gene: 4.

This chain uses TRBV20-1 with TRBJ2-7; 9 bases match TRBD1. The source of this sequence is a man younger than 30 with Graves' hyperthyroidism. The specimen sequenced was blood. As DNA, the CDR3 is TGCAGTGCTTACAGGGGGCAGAACGAGCAGTACTTC. As protein: CSAYRGQNEQYF.